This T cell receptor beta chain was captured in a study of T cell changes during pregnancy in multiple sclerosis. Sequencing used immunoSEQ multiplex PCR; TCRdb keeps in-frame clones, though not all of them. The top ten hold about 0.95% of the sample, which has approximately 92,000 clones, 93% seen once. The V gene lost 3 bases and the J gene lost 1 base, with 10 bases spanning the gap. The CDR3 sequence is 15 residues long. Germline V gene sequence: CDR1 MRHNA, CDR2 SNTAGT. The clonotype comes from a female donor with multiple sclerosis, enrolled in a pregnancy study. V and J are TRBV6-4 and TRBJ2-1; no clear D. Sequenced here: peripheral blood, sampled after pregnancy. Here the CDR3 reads CASSEKPESYNEQFF. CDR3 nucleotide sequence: TGTGCCAGCAGTGAAAAGCCGGAGTCCTACAATGAGCAGTTCTTC.